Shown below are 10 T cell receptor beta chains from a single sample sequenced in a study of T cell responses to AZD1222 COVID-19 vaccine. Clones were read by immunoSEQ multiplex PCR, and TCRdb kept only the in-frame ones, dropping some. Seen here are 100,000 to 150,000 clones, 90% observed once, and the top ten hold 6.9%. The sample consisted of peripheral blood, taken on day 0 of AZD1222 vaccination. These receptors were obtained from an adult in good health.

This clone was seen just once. Written as DNA, the CDR3 is TGTGCCACCAGTGATGCGGGTCAGCCCCAGCATTTT. Translating it yields CATSDAGQPQHF. The chain links TRBV24-1 to TRBJ1-5; no clear D gene. CDR1 and CDR2 from the germline V gene are KGHDR and SFDVKD. V was shortened by 3 bases and J by 6 bases, with 5 bases between the two germline ends. The CDR3 totals 12 residues.

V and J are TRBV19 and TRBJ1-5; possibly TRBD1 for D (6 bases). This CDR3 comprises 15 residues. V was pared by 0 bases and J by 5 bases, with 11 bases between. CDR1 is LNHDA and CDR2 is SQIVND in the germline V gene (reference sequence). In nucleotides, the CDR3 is TGTGCCAGTAGTATAGATCTTGGGGGCTATCAGCCCCAGCATTTT. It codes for CASSIDLGGYQPQHF.

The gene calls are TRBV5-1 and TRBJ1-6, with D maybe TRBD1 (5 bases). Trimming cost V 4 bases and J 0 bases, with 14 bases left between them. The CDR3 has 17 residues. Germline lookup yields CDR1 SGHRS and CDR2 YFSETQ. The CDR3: CASSPMGDFSYNSPLHF. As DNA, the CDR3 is TGCGCCAGCAGCCCCATGGGGGATTTCTCCTATAATTCACCCCTCCACTTT.

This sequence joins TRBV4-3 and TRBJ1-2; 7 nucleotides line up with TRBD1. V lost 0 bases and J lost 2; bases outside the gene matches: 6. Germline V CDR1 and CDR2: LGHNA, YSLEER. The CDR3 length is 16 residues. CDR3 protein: CASSQDRGTANYGYTF. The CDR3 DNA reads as TGCGCCAGCAGCCAAGACCGCGGGACAGCAAACTATGGCTACACCTTC.

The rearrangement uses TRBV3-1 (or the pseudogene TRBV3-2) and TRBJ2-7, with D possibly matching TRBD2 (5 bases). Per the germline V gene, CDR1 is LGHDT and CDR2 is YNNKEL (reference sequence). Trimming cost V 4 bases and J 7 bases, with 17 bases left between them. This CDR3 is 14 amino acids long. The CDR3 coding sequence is TGTGCCAGCAGCCGCCGGGATCAAGCTTCGGAGCAGTACTTC. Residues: CASSRRDQASEQYF.

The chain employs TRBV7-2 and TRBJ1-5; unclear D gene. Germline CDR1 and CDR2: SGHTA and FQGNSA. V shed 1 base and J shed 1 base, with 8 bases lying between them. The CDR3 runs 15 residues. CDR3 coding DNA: TGTGCCAGCAGCTTAGGTCAGATGAGCAATCAGCCCCAGCATTTT. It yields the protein CASSLGQMSNQPQHF.

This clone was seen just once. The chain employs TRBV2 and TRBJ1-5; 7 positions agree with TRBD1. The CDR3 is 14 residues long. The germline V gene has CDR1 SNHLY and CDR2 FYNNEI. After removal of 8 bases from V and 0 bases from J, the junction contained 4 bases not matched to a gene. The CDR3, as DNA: TGTGCCAGCGACAGGGCATATAGCAATCAGCCCCAGCATTTT. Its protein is CASDRAYSNQPQHF.

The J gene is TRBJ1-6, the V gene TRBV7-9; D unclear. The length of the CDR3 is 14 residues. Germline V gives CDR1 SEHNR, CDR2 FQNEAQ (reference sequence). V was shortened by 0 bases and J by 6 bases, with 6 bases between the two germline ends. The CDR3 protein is CASSLAVSNSPLHF. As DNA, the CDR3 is TGTGCCAGCAGCTTAGCCGTTAGTAATTCACCCCTCCACTTT.

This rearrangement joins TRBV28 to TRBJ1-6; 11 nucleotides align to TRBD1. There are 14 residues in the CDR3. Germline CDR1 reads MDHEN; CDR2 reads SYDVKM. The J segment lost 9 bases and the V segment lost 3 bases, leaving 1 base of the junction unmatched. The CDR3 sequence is CASSLDRGLSPLHF. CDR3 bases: TGTGCCAGCAGTTTGGACAGGGGGCTTTCACCCCTCCACTTT.

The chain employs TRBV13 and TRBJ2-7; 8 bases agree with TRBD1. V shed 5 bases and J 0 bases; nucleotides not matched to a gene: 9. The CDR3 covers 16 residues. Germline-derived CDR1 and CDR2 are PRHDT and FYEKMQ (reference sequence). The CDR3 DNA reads TGTGCCAGCAGCCCCAACCCGGGACAGGCCTCCTACGAGCAGTACTTC. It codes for CASSPNPGQASYEQYF.